The 20 T cell receptor beta chains given below trace back to one sample, sequenced in a study of cytomegalovirus exposure and HLA in healthy donors. Produced via immunoSEQ multiplex PCR; TCRdb's table is partial and in-frame only. The table lists about 83,000 clones, approximately 96% of them singletons. The source material was PBMCs. The receptors derive from a woman aged 18-35 years in good health and CMV-seronegative.

The genes are TRBV7-9 and TRBJ1-5; D is undetermined. There are 17 residues in the CDR3. The ends were cut back, 4 bases at V and 5 bases at J, with 21 bases in the middle. Germline V gives CDR1 SEHNR, CDR2 FQNEAQ (reference sequence). Written as DNA, the CDR3 is TGTGCCAGCAGCTCTACTTTCGCAGACGGGATATATCAGCCCCAGCATTTT. Translating it yields CASSSTFADGIYQPQHF.

The chain is built from TRBV27 and TRBJ1-2; 7 bases line up with TRBD1. This CDR3 contains 13 residues. After removal of 4 bases from V and 8 bases from J, the junction contained 7 bases not matched to a gene. CDR1 MNHEY and CDR2 SMNVEV come from the germline V gene (reference sequence). The CDR3 region is CASSYDRVGGYTF. The CDR3 nucleotides are TGTGCCAGCAGTTACGACAGGGTGGGAGGCTACACCTTC.

The chain links TRBV15 to TRBJ2-1; TRBD2 aligns across 7 bases. The CDR3 sequence is 17 residues long. Germline V lookup: CDR1 LNHNV, CDR2 YYDKDF (reference sequence). The V segment lost 4 bases and the J segment 3 bases; nucleotides outside the gene matches: 12. The CDR3 bases are TGTGCCACCAGCACCCCCCGGGGCGGGAGTGGCTACAATGAGCAGTTCTTC. Translated: CATSTPRGGSGYNEQFF.

The rearrangement uses TRBV28 and TRBJ1-2; tentative D call: TRBD1 (5 bases). Germline lookup yields CDR1 MDHEN and CDR2 SYDVKM. V was cut by 5 bases and J by 3 bases, with 13 bases left in between. CDR3 size: 14 residues. CDR3 sequence: CASSRAGGDYGYTF. DNA for the CDR3: TGTGCCAGCAGTAGGGCGGGAGGGGACTATGGCTACACCTTC.

This sequence joins TRBV28 and TRBJ1-1; 7 nucleotides align to TRBD1. The CDR3 is made up of 15 amino acids. The germline CDR1 and CDR2 sequences are MDHEN and SYDVKM. V shed 5 bases and J 1 base; nucleotides not matched to a gene: 7. CDR3: CASSETGQTNTEAFF. CDR3 coding DNA: TGTGCCAGCAGTGAGACAGGGCAGACGAACACTGAAGCTTTCTTT. The entire variable domain, with the rest obtained from reference TRBV28 and TRBJ1-1, is as follows: DVKVTQSSRYLVKRTGEKVFLECVQDMDHENMFWYRQDPGLGLRLIYFSYDVKMKEKGDIPEGYSVSREKKERFSLILESASTNQTSMYLCASSETGQTNTEAFFGQGTRLTVV.

Here the CDR3 reads CASSRVEHEQFF. The CDR3 DNA reads as TGTGCCAGTAGTCGGGTCGAACATGAGCAGTTCTTC. This rearrangement joins TRBV19 to TRBJ2-1; D is unresolved. Germline V gene lookup returns CDR1 LNHDA and CDR2 SQIVND (reference sequence). The CDR3 is made up of 12 amino acids. The V and J ends lost 5 bases and 8 bases respectively, with 10 bases between them.

The chain uses TRBV4-1 and TRBJ2-5; D is unresolved. The end of the DNA fits TRBJ2-7 better, so the J call may be wrong. CDR1 and CDR2 from the germline V gene are MGHRA and YSYEKL. This CDR3 is 15 amino acids long. The CDR3 sequence is CASSQGYPAIYEQYF. The CDR3 nucleotides read TGCGCCAGCAGCCAAGGGTACCCAGCGATCTACGAGCAGTACTTC.

The chain employs TRBV7-9 and TRBJ2-6; 11 bases align to TRBD2. Germline trimming cut 5 bases from V and 0 bases from J; bases unmatched to any gene: 6. Germline CDR1 is SEHNR and CDR2 is FQNEAQ (reference sequence). The CDR3 contains 18 residues. The CDR3 protein is CASSPGLAGYSGANVLTF. In nucleotides, the CDR3 is TGTGCCAGCAGCCCTGGACTAGCGGGTTACTCTGGGGCCAACGTCCTGACTTTC.

This rearrangement joins TRBV6-5 to TRBJ2-7, with 11 bases fitting TRBD2. V gave up 2 bases and J gave up 2 bases; unmatched junction bases: 5. The CDR3 has 16 amino acids. The germline V gene has CDR1 MNHEY and CDR2 SVGAGI. CDR3 amino acids: CASSYLLTSGTYEQYF. CDR3 bases: TGTGCCAGCAGTTACCTTTTGACTAGCGGGACCTACGAGCAGTACTTC.

The chain has TRBV5-6 and TRBJ2-7; possible D gene TRBD1, 6 bases. CDR1 and CDR2 from the germline V gene are SGHDT and YYEEEE. The CDR3 consists of 14 residues. The V end lost 5 bases, the J end lost 2 bases, and 14 bases lay between the germline ends. The CDR3 region is CASSQTGSTYEQYF. CDR3 in DNA: TGTGCCAGCAGTCAGACAGGCTCAACCTACGAGCAGTACTTC.

The V gene is TRBV5-1, the J gene TRBJ2-7; the D gene is possibly TRBD1 (5 bases). The CDR3 has 13 residues. The germline V gene encodes CDR1 SGHRS and CDR2 YFSETQ. The germline V and J ends were trimmed by 2 bases and 2 bases, with 8 bases remaining between them. Here the CDR3 DNA reads TGCGCCAGCAGCTTTACGGACACCTACGAGCAGTACTTC. Translated, it gives CASSFTDTYEQYF.

CDR3 sequence: CASSPGQGGFQETQYF. CDR3 nucleotides: TGCGCCAGCAGCCCCGGACAGGGGGGATTCCAAGAGACCCAGTACTTC. V and J are TRBV5-1 and TRBJ2-5; TRBD1 matches 10 bases. CDR1 SGHRS and CDR2 YFSETQ come from the germline V gene. The CDR3 consists of 16 residues. The J segment lost 1 base and the V segment lost 4 bases, leaving 7 bases of the junction unmatched.

The chain carries TRBV7-2 and TRBJ1-2, with 12 bases identical to TRBD1. The ends lost 5 bases at V and 6 bases at J; junction bases unmatched: 7. The CDR3 has 15 amino acids. Germline V CDR1 and CDR2: SGHTA, FQGNSA. The CDR3 reads CASSPRDRGRDGYTF. For the CDR3, the DNA is TGTGCCAGCAGCCCCCGGGACAGGGGGCGTGATGGCTACACCTTC. The full variable domain, in which reference TRBV7-2 and TRBJ1-2 provide the parts outside the CDR3, is GAGVSQSPSNKVTEKGKDVELRCDPISGHTALYWYRQSLGQGLEFLIYFQGNSAPDKSGLPSDRFSAERTGGSVSTLTIQRTQQEDSAVYLCASSPRDRGRDGYTFGSGTRLTVV.

The chain recombines TRBV5-1 with TRBJ2-2; maybe TRBD1 (6 bases). There are 14 residues in the CDR3. V lost 9 bases, J lost 0 bases, and 12 bases lay in between. Germline-derived CDR1 and CDR2 are SGHRS and YFSETQ. CDR3 loop: CATGQSPNTGELFF. The CDR3 DNA sequence: TGCGCCACCGGACAGAGCCCGAACACCGGGGAGCTGTTTTTT.

The count of this clone is one. The rearrangement uses TRBV30 and TRBJ1-5; D ambiguous. Germline V lookup: CDR1 GTSNPN, CDR2 SVGIG (reference sequence). Trimming shortened V by 0 bases and J by 2 bases, and 8 bases separated the two germline ends. This CDR3 has 14 amino acids. CDR3 sequence reads: CAWSVRGGNQPQHF. CDR3 coding DNA: TGTGCCTGGAGTGTACGGGGTGGCAATCAGCCCCAGCATTTT.

V and J are TRBV6-4 and TRBJ2-7, with 9 bases that match TRBD2. The V gene's germline CDR1 is MRHNA and CDR2 SNTAGT. This CDR3 is built from 16 residues. V trimming: 2 bases; J trimming: 4 bases; junction bases outside the gene matches: 9. CDR3 sequence: CASSDPPGAGGYEQYF. CDR3 nucleotides: TGTGCCAGCAGTGACCCCCCCGGAGCGGGAGGATACGAGCAGTACTTC.

The CDR3, as DNA: TGTGCCAGCTCCATTTCGGGACAGGGGTATTCACCCCTCCACTTT. Translation: CASSISGQGYSPLHF. The chain couples TRBV6-1 to TRBJ1-6; 10 positions match TRBD1. Germline V gene sequence: CDR1 MNHNS, CDR2 SASEGT. V shed 8 bases, J shed 8 bases, and the junction held 9 bases outside the gene matches. This CDR3 is built from 15 residues.

This clone was seen once. The chain combines TRBV19 with TRBJ2-1, with D possibly matching TRBD1 (8 bases). The CDR3 has 19 amino acids. V was clipped by 8 bases and J by 2 bases, with 28 bases between them. CDR1 and CDR2 from the germline V gene are LNHDA and SQIVND (reference sequence). The DNA for the CDR3 is TGTGCCAGTGACAGGGGAGGGCTTCTTGTGCGGGAGACCTACAATGAGCAGTTCTTC. Protein product: CASDRGGLLVRETYNEQFF. Supplemented by reference TRBV19 and TRBJ2-1, the full variable domain reads DGGITQSPKYLFRKEGQNVTLSCEQNLNHDAMYWYRQDPGQGLRLIYYSQIVNDFQKGDIAEGYSVSREKKESFPLTVTSAQKNPTAFYLCASDRGGLLVRETYNEQFFGPGTRLTVL.

This clone was seen just once. The chain couples TRBV7-9 to TRBJ2-3; 8 bases agree with TRBD2. V lost 4 bases to trimming and J lost 2 bases; unmatched junction nucleotides: 5. This CDR3 has 15 residues. Germline CDR1 SEHNR, CDR2 FQNEAQ (reference sequence). This CDR3 reads CASSSLAGITDTQYF. The CDR3 nucleotides read TGTGCCAGCAGCTCCTTAGCGGGAATCACAGATACGCAGTATTTT.

This clone appeared once. The V call is TRBV6-1, the J call TRBJ1-2; TRBD1 aligns across 8 bases. V dropped 5 bases and J dropped 2; count of bases not matched to a gene: 7. Germline assignment: CDR1 MNHNS and CDR2 SASEGT. The CDR3 covers 15 residues. The CDR3 region is CASSPAGGFNYGYTF. Here the CDR3 DNA reads TGTGCCAGCAGTCCGGCAGGGGGCTTCAACTATGGCTACACCTTC.